The 32 T cell receptor beta chains reported below all come from one sample, sequenced in a study of CD8 T cells in ankylosing spondylitis. TCRdb processed the 5' RACE reads anew with MiXCR; each CDR3 protein has one entry. Altogether approximately 42,000 distinct CDR3 sequences are present, 3% to 4% being singletons, with the ten largest covering about 4%. What was sequenced was blood, either unsorted or a sorted T cell fraction (not recorded which). Receptor source: a female donor with ankylosing spondylitis or in good health (not recorded which).

The table lists this clonotype with many counts. This chain joins TRBV9 and TRBJ2-5; a weak D match, TRBD1 (6 bases). The CDR3 consists of 13 residues. V was pared by 3 bases and J by 5 bases, with 11 bases between. Germline-derived CDR1 and CDR2 are SGDLS and YYNGEE. The CDR3 reads CASSGHRVETQYF. The CDR3 DNA is TGTGCCAGCAGCGGACACAGGGTTGAGACCCAGTACTTC.

This clonotype was found many times. The chain has TRBV9 and TRBJ2-1, with TRBD2 matching 13 bases. CDR3 length equals 16 residues. In germline, CDR1 is SGDLS, CDR2 YYNGEE. With 4 bases clipped from V and 9 bases from J, the junction kept 10 bases outside the gene matches. Here the CDR3 reads CASSTRTSGGNSEQFF. The CDR3 bases are TGTGCCAGCAGCACCCGGACTAGCGGGGGTAATTCTGAGCAGTTCTTC.

The chain recombines TRBV9 with TRBJ2-7, with 8 bases fitting TRBD1. Trimming at V came to 4 bases and at J to 5 bases, leaving 11 bases not matched to a gene. Germline V gene data show CDR1 as SGDLS and CDR2 as YYNGEE. The CDR3 has 15 amino acids. The CDR3 spells CASSSGQGSFDEQYF. The DNA of the CDR3 is TGTGCCAGCAGCTCCGGACAGGGTTCCTTTGACGAGCAGTACTTC.

This clonotype has at least ten counts. The chain carries TRBV9 and TRBJ2-3, with unresolved D. The CDR3 consists of 16 residues. From germline, CDR1 is SGDLS and CDR2 YYNGEE. Trimming left V 3 bases short and J 1 base short, with 15 bases between. This CDR3 reads CASSERPSPGTDTQYF. The CDR3, as DNA: TGTGCCAGCAGCGAGAGACCTTCTCCCGGCACAGATACGCAGTATTTT.

This clonotype was seen repeatedly, ten times or more. The CDR3 reads CASSSGYTIYF. The CDR3 coding sequence is TGTGCCAGCAGCTCCGGTTACACCATATATTTT. The J gene is TRBJ1-3, the V gene TRBV9; D ambiguous. The CDR3 is made up of 11 amino acids. Deletions cut 4 bases from V and 8 bases from J, with 7 bases between. CDR1 and CDR2 (germline): SGDLS, YYNGEE.

In its sample, this clonotype ranks as medium-sized. DNA of the CDR3: TGTGCCAGCAGCCCCCCCCCGGGGGGGACAGATACGCAGTATTTT. It encodes CASSPPPGGTDTQYF. This chain uses TRBV9 with TRBJ2-3; TRBD2 matches at 8 bases. The CDR3 runs to 15 residues. J lost 3 bases, V lost 4 bases, and 7 bases had no gene match. Germline V gene lookup returns CDR1 SGDLS and CDR2 YYNGEE.

This chain links TRBV9 with TRBJ2-3; 8 bases agree with TRBD1. Looked up from germline, CDR1 is SGDLS and CDR2 is YYNGEE. The ends lost 5 bases at V and 4 bases at J; junction bases unmatched: 3. The length of the CDR3 is 13 residues. The CDR3 DNA follows: TGTGCCAGCAGAGGACAGGGTCCAGATACGCAGTATTTT. Translating it yields CASRGQGPDTQYF.

This clonotype was recorded at least ten times. The chain recombines TRBV9 with TRBJ1-1; D remains unclear. Germline lookup yields CDR1 SGDLS and CDR2 YYNGEE. V was pared by 7 bases and J by 1 base, with 14 bases between. This CDR3 has 14 amino acids. CDR3: CASGGPRWNTEAFF. The DNA of the CDR3 is TGTGCCAGCGGAGGTCCAAGATGGAACACTGAAGCTTTCTTT.

This clonotype came up many times. This chain links TRBV9 with TRBJ1-1; D remains ambiguous. This CDR3 has 14 amino acids. Between the trimmed V and J ends, which lost 4 bases and 0 bases, there was a span of 10 bases. Germline CDR1 is SGDLS and CDR2 is YYNGEE. CDR3 amino acids: CASSHRAVNTEAFF. CDR3 bases: TGTGCCAGCAGCCACCGAGCAGTGAACACTGAAGCTTTCTTT.

This clonotype came up many times. The chain's CDR3 is CASSQWGFGSNQPQHF. CDR3 in DNA: TGTGCCAGCAGCCAATGGGGGTTTGGGAGCAATCAGCCCCAGCATTTT. The chain links TRBV14 to TRBJ1-5; a weak D match, TRBD1 (5 bases). This CDR3 has 16 residues. CDR1 and CDR2 (germline): SGHDN, FVKESK. Trimming pared 2 bases from V and 1 base from J, leaving 12 bases between.

This clonotype was detected many times. The rearrangement uses TRBV9 and TRBJ2-4; TRBD2 might be the D (5 bases). The germline gives CDR1 SGDLS, CDR2 YYNGEE. Trimming removed 3 bases at V and 0 bases at J, with 13 bases between. The CDR3 contains 16 residues. CDR3 loop: CASSAGILLAKNIQYF. CDR3 DNA: TGTGCCAGCAGCGCCGGGATCCTCCTAGCCAAAAACATTCAGTACTTC.

This clonotype was picked up many times. V is TRBV9 and J is TRBJ2-1; TRBD2 matches 9 bases. This CDR3 region has 15 residues. V gave up 0 bases and J gave up 7 bases; unmatched junction bases: 5. Germline V CDR1 and CDR2: SGDLS, YYNGEE. CDR3 sequence: CASSVEPSGGNEQFF. The CDR3 DNA reads TGTGCCAGCAGCGTAGAACCCAGCGGGGGGAATGAGCAGTTCTTC.

This clonotype was counted ten times or more. The J gene is TRBJ1-2, the V gene TRBV9; D call uncertain. V gave up 3 bases and J gave up 2 bases, with 17 bases separating them. The CDR3 length is 16 residues. In germline, CDR1 is SGDLS, CDR2 YYNGEE. This chain's CDR3 is CASSEEARPPNYGYTF. The CDR3 bases are TGTGCCAGCAGCGAGGAAGCTCGGCCGCCCAACTATGGCTACACCTTC.

The sample holds many counts of this clonotype. The CDR3 reads CASSPTGGATNTEAFF. CDR3 DNA sequence: TGTGCCAGCAGCCCAACCGGGGGGGCTACGAACACTGAAGCTTTCTTT. The chain combines TRBV9 with TRBJ1-1; tentatively, D is TRBD1 (6 bases). Germline V gene sequence: CDR1 SGDLS, CDR2 YYNGEE. V lost 4 bases and J lost 1, with 17 bases in between. This CDR3 comprises 16 residues.

This clonotype was counted ten times or more. V and J are TRBV9 and TRBJ2-1; D is unclear. V was clipped by 2 bases and J by 4 bases, with 16 bases between them. The CDR3 length is 16 residues. Germline V gene lookup returns CDR1 SGDLS and CDR2 YYNGEE. The CDR3 DNA reads as TGTGCCAGCAGCGTGAGGTGGGCGGACCGGTACAATGAGCAGTTCTTC. It translates to CASSVRWADRYNEQFF.

This clonotype is medium-sized by share. The genes are TRBV9 and TRBJ2-3, with 7 bases lining up with TRBD1. Per germline, CDR1 SGDLS and CDR2 YYNGEE. V was clipped by 1 base and J by 1 base; unmatched bases: 9. The CDR3 runs to 17 residues. The CDR3 here is CASSVYDRAPGTDTQYF. For the CDR3, the DNA is TGTGCCAGCAGCGTATACGACAGGGCTCCCGGCACAGATACGCAGTATTTT.

This clonotype was seen a handful of times. This chain joins TRBV9 and TRBJ2-2; perhaps TRBD2 as D (5 bases). This CDR3 comprises 15 residues. The V gene lost 3 bases and the J gene lost 4 bases, with 13 bases spanning the gap. The germline V gene encodes CDR1 SGDLS and CDR2 YYNGEE. In DNA, the CDR3 is TGTGCCAGCAGCGGGCGCCACGCGGGCACCGGGGAGCTGTTTTTT. The encoded protein is CASSGRHAGTGELFF.

This clonotype was seen repeatedly, ten times or more. The chain joins TRBV9 to TRBJ2-3; 12 nucleotides line up with TRBD2. The CDR3 length is 17 residues. V shed 0 bases and J 3 bases; nucleotides not matched to a gene: 5. In germline, CDR1 is SGDLS, CDR2 YYNGEE. In DNA form, the CDR3 reads TGTGCCAGCAGCGTAGGGCTAGCGGGGGGGCGGACAGATACGCAGTATTTT. It codes for CASSVGLAGGRTDTQYF.

The sample holds many counts of this clonotype. The chain has TRBV9 and TRBJ2-6, with a tentative D call TRBD1 (6 bases). This CDR3 is built from 17 residues. Per germline, CDR1 SGDLS and CDR2 YYNGEE. V lost 3 bases, J lost 2 bases, and 15 bases lay in between. The CDR3 loop is CASSEQGFLAGANVLTF. In DNA form, the CDR3 reads TGTGCCAGCAGCGAACAGGGTTTCCTCGCTGGGGCCAACGTCCTGACTTTC. Based on the CDR3 plus reference TRBV9 and TRBJ2-6, the full variable domain is DSGVTQTPKHLITATGQRVTLRCSPRSGDLSVYWYQQSLDQGLQFLIQYYNGEERAKGNILERFSAQQFPDLHSELNLSSLELGDSALYFCASSEQGFLAGANVLTFGAGSRLTVL.

This clonotype was counted only a few times. This rearrangement joins TRBV9 to TRBJ2-7; D may be TRBD1 (5 bases). This CDR3 comprises 14 residues. Germline CDR1 is SGDLS and CDR2 is YYNGEE. Trimming took off 0 bases at V and 3 bases at J, with 10 bases between the two ends. The CDR3 loop is CASSVADSFYEQYF. CDR3 DNA sequence: TGTGCCAGCAGCGTAGCTGACAGCTTCTACGAGCAGTACTTC. Combining the CDR3 with reference TRBV9 and TRBJ2-7 gives the whole variable domain DSGVTQTPKHLITATGQRVTLRCSPRSGDLSVYWYQQSLDQGLQFLIQYYNGEERAKGNILERFSAQQFPDLHSELNLSSLELGDSALYFCASSVADSFYEQYFGPGTRLTVT.

This clonotype was found many times. This chain links TRBV9 with TRBJ2-5; 10 nucleotides align to TRBD2. Germline trimming cut 0 bases from V and 5 bases from J; bases unmatched to any gene: 4. Germline V gene sequence: CDR1 SGDLS, CDR2 YYNGEE. This CDR3 has 15 residues. The CDR3 is CASSVEPSGGETQYF. The CDR3 region has the DNA TGTGCCAGCAGCGTAGAACCTAGCGGGGGCGAGACCCAGTACTTC.

The chain recombines TRBV9 with TRBJ1-2; D is undetermined. The length of the CDR3 is 14 residues. Deletions cut 0 bases from V and 4 bases from J, with 10 bases between. In germline, CDR1 is SGDLS, CDR2 YYNGEE. The DNA for the CDR3 is TGTGCCAGCAGCGTAGACCCAGGAACCTATGGCTACACCTTC. Translating it yields CASSVDPGTYGYTF.

The J gene is TRBJ2-7, the V gene TRBV9; D call uncertain. V was pared by 0 bases and J by 2 bases, with 9 bases between. Looked up from germline, CDR1 is SGDLS and CDR2 is YYNGEE. The CDR3 consists of 14 residues. CDR3 sequence reads: CASSVGSLTYEQYF. The CDR3 DNA sequence: TGTGCCAGCAGCGTAGGTAGTCTAACCTACGAGCAGTACTTC.

This clonotype was recorded many times. The V and J genes are TRBV9 and TRBJ1-3; 7 nucleotides agree with TRBD1. The ends lost 0 bases at V and 0 bases at J; junction bases unmatched: 3. The CDR3 runs 16 residues. Germline V gene lookup returns CDR1 SGDLS and CDR2 YYNGEE. The CDR3, as DNA: TGTGCCAGCAGCGTAGGTGGGACAGTCTCTGGAAACACCATATATTTT. It encodes CASSVGGTVSGNTIYF.

This clonotype was detected ten times or more. The chain is built from TRBV9 and TRBJ2-1; D tentatively reads TRBD1 or TRBD2 (5 bases each). V was pared by 0 bases and J by 2 bases, with 15 bases between. CDR1 SGDLS and CDR2 YYNGEE come from the germline V gene. CDR3 size: 17 residues. The CDR3 DNA reads as TGTGCCAGCAGCGTAGGCGACGGGACCCAAGCCTACAATGAGCAGTTCTTC. Translated: CASSVGDGTQAYNEQFF.

This clonotype was seen many times. The chain uses TRBV9 and TRBJ2-7; the D gene is possibly TRBD1 (6 bases). Trimming took off 0 bases at V and 5 bases at J, with 12 bases between the two ends. Germline CDR1 and CDR2: SGDLS and YYNGEE. The CDR3 is 14 amino acids. DNA for the CDR3: TGTGCCAGCAGCGTAGATCAGGGGACCCACGAGCAGTACTTC. Protein: CASSVDQGTHEQYF.

The chain uses TRBV9 and TRBJ1-1, with 7 bases identical to TRBD1. CDR3 length: 14 residues. Trimming removed 3 bases from V and 5 bases from J; junction bases left unmatched: 7. Germline V gives CDR1 SGDLS, CDR2 YYNGEE. The CDR3 sequence: CASSARDSWTEAFF. The DNA of the CDR3 is TGTGCCAGCAGCGCTAGGGACAGTTGGACTGAAGCTTTCTTT.

This clonotype was picked up many times. This may come from a read error, since a much larger clone is one base off. The V and J genes are TRBV9 and TRBJ2-5; 9 bases agree with TRBD1. The V gene end was trimmed by 2 bases and the J gene end by 4 bases; junction bases not matched to a gene: 0. The CDR3 is 13 residues long. Germline CDR1 reads SGDLS; CDR2 reads YYNGEE. The CDR3 DNA reads as TGTGCCAGCAGCGTGACAGGGGGAGAGACCCAGTACTTC. Protein product: CASSVTGGETQYF.

This clonotype has a count of ten or more. The chain recombines TRBV9 with TRBJ2-2; D is ambiguous. Germline V gives CDR1 SGDLS, CDR2 YYNGEE. Trimming removed 0 bases from V and 2 bases from J, with 5 bases in between. The CDR3 consists of 14 residues. The CDR3 nucleotides read TGTGCCAGCAGCGTAGCCAGTAACACCGGGGAGCTGTTTTTT. It specifies CASSVASNTGELFF.

In its sample, this clonotype was seen many times. The chain carries TRBV9 and TRBJ2-1; D not resolved. Trimming removed 0 bases from V and 8 bases from J, with 15 bases in between. The CDR3 runs to 15 residues. Looked up from germline, CDR1 is SGDLS and CDR2 is YYNGEE. CDR3 bases: TGTGCCAGCAGCGTAGAAGGAAATCCCCTGGATGAGCAGTTCTTC. Protein: CASSVEGNPLDEQFF.

This clonotype was seen repeatedly, ten times or more. The genes are TRBV9 and TRBJ2-2; possibly TRBD2 for D (6 bases). The V gene lost 3 bases and the J gene lost 1 base, with 10 bases spanning the gap. This CDR3 has 15 residues. The germline CDR1 and CDR2 sequences are SGDLS and YYNGEE. The CDR3 loop reads CASSGSGQNTGELFF. CDR3 DNA: TGTGCCAGCAGCGGTAGCGGACAGAACACCGGGGAGCTGTTTTTT.

This clonotype was seen many times. The chain uses TRBV9 and TRBJ1-1; D unclear. Trimming removed 0 bases from V and 0 bases from J, with 9 bases in between. Per the germline V gene, CDR1 is SGDLS and CDR2 is YYNGEE. There are 15 residues in the CDR3. CDR3 loop: CASSVVRALNTEAFF. CDR3 coding DNA: TGTGCCAGCAGCGTAGTAAGGGCTTTGAACACTGAAGCTTTCTTT.